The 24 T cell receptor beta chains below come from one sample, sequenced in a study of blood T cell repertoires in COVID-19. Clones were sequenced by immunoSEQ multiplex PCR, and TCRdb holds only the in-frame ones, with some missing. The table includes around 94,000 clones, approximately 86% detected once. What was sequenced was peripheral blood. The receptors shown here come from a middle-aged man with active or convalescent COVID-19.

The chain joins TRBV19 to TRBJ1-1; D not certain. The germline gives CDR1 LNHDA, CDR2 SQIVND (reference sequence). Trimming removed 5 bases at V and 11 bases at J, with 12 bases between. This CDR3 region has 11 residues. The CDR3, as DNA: TGTGCCAGTAGTGGTGGGCTCGAGGCTTTCTTT. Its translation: CASSGGLEAFF. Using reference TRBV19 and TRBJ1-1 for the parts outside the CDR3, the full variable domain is DGGITQSPKYLFRKEGQNVTLSCEQNLNHDAMYWYRQDPGQGLRLIYYSQIVNDFQKGDIAEGYSVSREKKESFPLTVTSAQKNPTAFYLCASSGGLEAFFGQGTRLTVV.

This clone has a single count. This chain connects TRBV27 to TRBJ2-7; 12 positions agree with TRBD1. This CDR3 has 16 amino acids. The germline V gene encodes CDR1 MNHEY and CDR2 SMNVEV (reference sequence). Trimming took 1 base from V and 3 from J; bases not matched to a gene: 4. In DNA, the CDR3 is TGTGCCAGCAGTTTATTTGGGACAGGGGGCAACTACGAGCAGTACTTC. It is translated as CASSLFGTGGNYEQYF.

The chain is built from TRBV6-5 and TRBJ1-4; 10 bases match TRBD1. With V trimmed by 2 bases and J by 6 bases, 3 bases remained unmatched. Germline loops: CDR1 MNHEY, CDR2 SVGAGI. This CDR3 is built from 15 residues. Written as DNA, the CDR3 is TGTGCCAGCAGTTACGCCGGGACAGGGGATGAAAAACTGTTTTTT. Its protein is CASSYAGTGDEKLFF.

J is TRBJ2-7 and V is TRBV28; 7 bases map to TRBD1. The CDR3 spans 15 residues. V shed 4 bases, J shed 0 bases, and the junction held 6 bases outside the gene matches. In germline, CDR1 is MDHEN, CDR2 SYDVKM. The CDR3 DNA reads TGTGCCAGCAGTTCCCCGACAGGGAGCTCCTACGAGCAGTACTTC. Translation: CASSSPTGSSYEQYF.

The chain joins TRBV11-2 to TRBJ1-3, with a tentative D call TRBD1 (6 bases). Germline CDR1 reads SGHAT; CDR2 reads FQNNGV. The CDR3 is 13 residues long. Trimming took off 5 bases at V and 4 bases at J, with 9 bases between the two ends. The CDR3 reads CASSLGQGNTIYF. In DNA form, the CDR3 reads TGTGCCAGCAGCCTAGGACAGGGAAACACCATATATTTT.

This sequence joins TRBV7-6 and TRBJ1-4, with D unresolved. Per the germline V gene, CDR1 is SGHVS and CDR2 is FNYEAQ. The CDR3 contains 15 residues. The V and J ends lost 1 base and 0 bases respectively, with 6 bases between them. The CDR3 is CASSLGAATNEKLFF. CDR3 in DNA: TGTGCCAGCAGCTTAGGGGCCGCAACTAATGAAAAACTGTTTTTT.

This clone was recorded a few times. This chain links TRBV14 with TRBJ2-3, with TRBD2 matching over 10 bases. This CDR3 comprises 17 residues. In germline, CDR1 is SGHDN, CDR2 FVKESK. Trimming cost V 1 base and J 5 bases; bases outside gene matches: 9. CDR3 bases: TGTGCCAGCAGCCAAGCCGGTAGTAGCGGGGGGAAAGATACGCAGTATTTT. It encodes CASSQAGSSGGKDTQYF.

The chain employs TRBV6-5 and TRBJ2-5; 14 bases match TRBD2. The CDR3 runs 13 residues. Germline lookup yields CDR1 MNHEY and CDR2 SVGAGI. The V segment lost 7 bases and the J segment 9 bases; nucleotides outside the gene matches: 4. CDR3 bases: TGTGCCAGCACGCGACTAGCGGGGGGGGCCCAGTACTTC. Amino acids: CASTRLAGGAQYF.

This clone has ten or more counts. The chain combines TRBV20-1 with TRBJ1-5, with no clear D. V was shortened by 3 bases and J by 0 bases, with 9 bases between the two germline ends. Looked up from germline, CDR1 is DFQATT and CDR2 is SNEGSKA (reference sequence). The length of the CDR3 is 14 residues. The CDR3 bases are TGCAGTGCTAGTCAAACAGATAGCAATCAGCCCCAGCATTTT. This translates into CSASQTDSNQPQHF.

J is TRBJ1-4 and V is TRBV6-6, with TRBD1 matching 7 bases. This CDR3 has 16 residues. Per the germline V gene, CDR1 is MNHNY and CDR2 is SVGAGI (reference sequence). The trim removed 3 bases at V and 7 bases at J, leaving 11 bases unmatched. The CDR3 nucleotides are TGTGCCAGCAGTTATCCCGCTACAGGGGATAGTGAAAAACTGTTTTTT. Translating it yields CASSYPATGDSEKLFF.

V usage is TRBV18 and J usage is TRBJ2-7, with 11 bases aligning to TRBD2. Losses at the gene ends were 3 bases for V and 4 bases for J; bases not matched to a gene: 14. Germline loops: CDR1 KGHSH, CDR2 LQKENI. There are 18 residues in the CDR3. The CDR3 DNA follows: TGTGCCAGCTCACCGAGTCCTGCCGGGCGGACTAGCGGGTACGAGCAGTACTTC. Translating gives CASSPSPAGRTSGYEQYF.

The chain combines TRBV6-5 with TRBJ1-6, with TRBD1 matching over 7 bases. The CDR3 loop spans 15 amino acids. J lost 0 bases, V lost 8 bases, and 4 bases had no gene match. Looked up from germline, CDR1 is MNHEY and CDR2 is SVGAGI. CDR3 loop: CASWDRSSYNSPLHF. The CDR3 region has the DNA TGTGCCAGCTGGGACAGAAGCTCCTATAATTCACCCCTCCACTTT.

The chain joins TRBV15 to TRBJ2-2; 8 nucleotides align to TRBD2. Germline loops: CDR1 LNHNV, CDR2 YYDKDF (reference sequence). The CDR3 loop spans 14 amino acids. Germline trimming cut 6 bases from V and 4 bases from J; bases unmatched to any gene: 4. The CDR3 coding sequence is TGTGCCACCAGTCCGGGGGGGTCCACCGGGGAGCTGTTTTTT. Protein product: CATSPGGSTGELFF.

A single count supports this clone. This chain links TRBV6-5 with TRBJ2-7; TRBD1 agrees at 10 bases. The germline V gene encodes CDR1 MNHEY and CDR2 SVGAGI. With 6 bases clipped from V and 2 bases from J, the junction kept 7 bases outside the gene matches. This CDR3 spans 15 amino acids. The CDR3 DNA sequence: TGTGCCAGCAGCCCACGACAGGGGGCGGCCTACGAGCAGTACGTC. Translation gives CASSPRQGAAYEQYV.

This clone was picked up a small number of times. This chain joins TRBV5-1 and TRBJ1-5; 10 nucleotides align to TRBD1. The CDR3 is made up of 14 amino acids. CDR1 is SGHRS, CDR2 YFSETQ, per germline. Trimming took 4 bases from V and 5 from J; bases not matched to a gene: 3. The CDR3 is CASSQGTGDQPQHF. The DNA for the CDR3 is TGCGCCAGCAGCCAAGGGACAGGGGATCAGCCCCAGCATTTT.

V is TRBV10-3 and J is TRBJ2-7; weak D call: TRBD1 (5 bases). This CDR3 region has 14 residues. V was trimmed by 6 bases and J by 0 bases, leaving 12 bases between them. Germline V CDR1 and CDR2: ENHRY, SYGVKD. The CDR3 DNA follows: TGTGCCATCAGCCTTGACAGCGTCTCCTACGAGCAGTACTTC. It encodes CAISLDSVSYEQYF.

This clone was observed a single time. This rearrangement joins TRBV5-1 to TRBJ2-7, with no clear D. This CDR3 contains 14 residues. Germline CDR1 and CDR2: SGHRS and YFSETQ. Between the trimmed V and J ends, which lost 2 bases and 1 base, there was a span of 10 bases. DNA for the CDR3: TGCGCCAGCAGCTTAGAGGCCACATCCTACGAGCAGTACTTC. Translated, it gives CASSLEATSYEQYF. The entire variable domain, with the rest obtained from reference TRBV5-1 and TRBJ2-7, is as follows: KAGVTQTPRYLIKTRGQQVTLSCSPISGHRSVSWYQQTPGQGLQFLFEYFSETQRNKGNFPGRFSGRQFSNSRSEMNVSTLELGDSALYLCASSLEATSYEQYFGPGTRLTVT.

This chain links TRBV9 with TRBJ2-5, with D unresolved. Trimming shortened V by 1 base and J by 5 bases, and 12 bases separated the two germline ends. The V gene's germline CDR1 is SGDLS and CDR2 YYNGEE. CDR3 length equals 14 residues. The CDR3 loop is CASSVSVKEETQYF. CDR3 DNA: TGTGCCAGCAGCGTATCAGTGAAGGAGGAGACCCAGTACTTC. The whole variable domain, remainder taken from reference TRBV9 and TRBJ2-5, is DSGVTQTPKHLITATGQRVTLRCSPRSGDLSVYWYQQSLDQGLQFLIQYYNGEERAKGNILERFSAQQFPDLHSELNLSSLELGDSALYFCASSVSVKEETQYFGPGTRLLVL.

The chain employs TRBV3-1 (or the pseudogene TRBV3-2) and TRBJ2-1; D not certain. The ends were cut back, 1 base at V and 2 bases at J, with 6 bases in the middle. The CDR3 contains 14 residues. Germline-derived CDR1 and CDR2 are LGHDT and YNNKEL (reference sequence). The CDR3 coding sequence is TGTGCCAGCAGCCAAGGGAGCCCCTACAATGAGCAGTTCTTC. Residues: CASSQGSPYNEQFF.

CDR3 region: CAWSRALEKLFF. For the CDR3, the DNA is TGTGCCTGGAGTAGAGCCCTAGAAAAACTGTTTTTT. The V call is TRBV30, the J call TRBJ1-4; no firm D call. The germline V gene encodes CDR1 GTSNPN and CDR2 SVGIG (reference sequence). Between the trimmed V and J ends, which lost 2 bases and 8 bases, there was a span of 9 bases. The length of the CDR3 is 12 residues.

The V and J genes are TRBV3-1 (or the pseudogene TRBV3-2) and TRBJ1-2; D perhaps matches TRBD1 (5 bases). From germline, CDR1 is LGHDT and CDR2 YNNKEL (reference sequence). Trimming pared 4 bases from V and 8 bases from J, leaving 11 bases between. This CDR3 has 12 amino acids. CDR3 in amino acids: CASSLGVRGYTF. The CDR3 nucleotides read TGTGCCAGCAGCCTAGGGGTGCGCGGCTACACCTTC.

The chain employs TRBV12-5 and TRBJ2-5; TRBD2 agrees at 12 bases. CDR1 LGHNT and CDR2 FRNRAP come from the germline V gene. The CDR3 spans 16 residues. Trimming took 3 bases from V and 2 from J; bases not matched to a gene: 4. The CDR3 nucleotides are TGTGCTAGTGGTTTAGCCGGACTAGCGGGGCAAGAGACCCAGTACTTC. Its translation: CASGLAGLAGQETQYF.

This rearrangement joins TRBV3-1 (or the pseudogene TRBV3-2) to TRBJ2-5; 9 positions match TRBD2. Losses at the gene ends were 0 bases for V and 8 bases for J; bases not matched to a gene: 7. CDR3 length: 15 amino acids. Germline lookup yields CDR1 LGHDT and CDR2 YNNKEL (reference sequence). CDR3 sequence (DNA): TGTGCCAGCAGCCAAGATCGAAGCGGGGGGCAAACCCAGTACTTC. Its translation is CASSQDRSGGQTQYF.

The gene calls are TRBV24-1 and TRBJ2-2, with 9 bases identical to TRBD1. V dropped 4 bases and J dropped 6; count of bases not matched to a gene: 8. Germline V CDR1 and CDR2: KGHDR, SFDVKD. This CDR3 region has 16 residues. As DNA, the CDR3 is TGTGCCACCAGTGACTCCGGGACAGGGCGTTCCGGGGAGCTGTTTTTT. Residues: CATSDSGTGRSGELFF.